This is a list of T cell receptor beta chains from one sample in a study of blood T cell repertoires in COVID-19. TCRdb's table, derived via immunoSEQ multiplex PCR, lists solely in-frame clones and lacks some. The sample consists of about 96,000 clones, 70% to 85% of them appearing once. What was sequenced was peripheral blood. The receptors originated from a woman aged 60-70 years with acute or convalescent COVID-19. Both conserved end residues are part of each CDR3. D genes are given only for firm matches. The size of a clone is reported for some rows only, either as once, few or many, or as a class for expanded clones.

CDR3aa: CASSPQANTEAFF
CDR3nt: TGTGCCAGCAGTCCTCAGGCCAACACTGAAGCTTTCTTT
abundance: .
j_gene: TRBJ1-1
v_gene: TRBV12-3/TRBV12-4
d_gene: .

CDR3aa: CASAGTFTDTQYF
CDR3nt: TGTGCCAGCGCGGGGACCTTCACAGATACGCAGTATTTT
abundance: .
j_gene: TRBJ2-3
v_gene: TRBV3-1/TRBV3-2
d_gene: .

CDR3aa: CSASWGQVPGEQYF
CDR3nt: TGCAGTGCTAGTTGGGGACAGGTGCCTGGCGAGCAGTACTTC
abundance: many
j_gene: TRBJ2-7
v_gene: TRBV20-1
d_gene: TRBD1

CDR3aa: CASSLAGGNNSPLHF
CDR3nt: TGTGCCAGCAGCTTAGCTGGCGGGAATAATTCACCCCTCCACTTT
abundance: .
j_gene: TRBJ1-6
v_gene: TRBV7-2
d_gene: .

CDR3aa: CASSQVGTSGGNTDTQYF
CDR3nt: TGTGCCAGCAGCCAAGTGGGGACTAGCGGGGGTAACACAGATACGCAGTATTTT
abundance: once
j_gene: TRBJ2-3
v_gene: TRBV3-1/TRBV3-2
d_gene: TRBD2

CDR3aa: CASSVTGGVSYNSPLHF
CDR3nt: TGTGCCAGCAGCGTTACAGGGGGCGTCTCCTATAATTCACCCCTCCACTTT
abundance: .
j_gene: TRBJ1-6
v_gene: TRBV9
d_gene: TRBD1

CDR3aa: CASSLIGLKSLGGYTF
CDR3nt: TGTGCCAGCAGCTTAATAGGACTAAAAAGCCTAGGCGGCTACACCTTC
abundance: .
j_gene: TRBJ1-2
v_gene: TRBV7-3
d_gene: .

CDR3aa: CASSIAQRRMNYGYTF
CDR3nt: TGTGCCAGTAGTATAGCTCAGCGGAGAATGAACTATGGCTACACCTTC
abundance: .
j_gene: TRBJ1-2
v_gene: TRBV19
d_gene: .

CDR3aa: CASSPPAGGAYEQYF
CDR3nt: TGTGCCAGCAGTCCCCCAGCGGGGGGTGCCTACGAGCAGTACTTC
abundance: .
j_gene: TRBJ2-7
v_gene: TRBV28
d_gene: TRBD2

CDR3aa: CASSLDRSNQPQHF
CDR3nt: TGTGCCAGCAGCTTAGATCGGAGCAATCAGCCCCAGCATTTT
abundance: .
j_gene: TRBJ1-5
v_gene: TRBV11-1
d_gene: .

CDR3aa: CASSIDRGRSYNEQFF
CDR3nt: TGTGCCAGTAGTATTGACAGGGGTCGCTCCTACAATGAGCAGTTCTTC
abundance: once
j_gene: TRBJ2-1
v_gene: TRBV19
d_gene: TRBD1

CDR3aa: CASSQEAVFSPLHF
CDR3nt: TGTGCCAGCAGCCAAGAAGCGGTGTTTTCACCCCTCCACTTT
abundance: once
j_gene: TRBJ1-6
v_gene: TRBV3-1/TRBV3-2
d_gene: .

CDR3aa: CASSWGQGLTTEAFF
CDR3nt: TGCGCCAGCAGCTGGGGACAGGGGCTTACCACTGAAGCTTTCTTT
abundance: .
j_gene: TRBJ1-1
v_gene: TRBV5-1
d_gene: TRBD1

CDR3aa: CASSLLAGGETQYF
CDR3nt: TGTGCCAGCAGCTTATTAGCGGGGGGAGAGACCCAGTACTTC
abundance: few
j_gene: TRBJ2-5
v_gene: TRBV5-8
d_gene: TRBD2

CDR3aa: CASSPVAEGNQPQHF
CDR3nt: TGCGCCAGCAGCCCGGTCGCGGAGGGCAATCAGCCCCAGCATTTT
abundance: .
j_gene: TRBJ1-5
v_gene: TRBV4-1
d_gene: .

CDR3aa: CASSPWTGLKYSGNTIYF
CDR3nt: TGTGCCAGCAGCCCGTGGACAGGGCTGAAGTACTCTGGAAACACCATATATTTT
abundance: .
j_gene: TRBJ1-3
v_gene: TRBV2
d_gene: TRBD1

CDR3aa: CASSLRLAPDTQYF
CDR3nt: TGTGCCAGCAGCTTAAGACTAGCCCCAGATACGCAGTATTTT
abundance: many
j_gene: TRBJ2-3
v_gene: TRBV7-3
d_gene: TRBD2

CDR3aa: CAWRFRGRGDGYTF
CDR3nt: TGTGCCTGGAGGTTCAGGGGGCGAGGTGATGGCTACACCTTC
abundance: .
j_gene: TRBJ1-2
v_gene: TRBV30
d_gene: TRBD1

CDR3aa: CASSRQDRNSGTEAFF
CDR3nt: TGCGCCAGCAGTCGCCAGGACAGGAACTCGGGCACTGAAGCTTTCTTT
abundance: .
j_gene: TRBJ1-1
v_gene: TRBV5-1
d_gene: TRBD1

CDR3aa: CASTQRTGRAFF
CDR3nt: TGTGCCAGTACCCAACGGACAGGGAGAGCTTTCTTT
abundance: .
j_gene: TRBJ1-1
v_gene: TRBV19
d_gene: TRBD1

CDR3aa: CSVDEGPQGEREAFF
CDR3nt: TGCAGCGTTGACGAAGGGCCGCAGGGCGAGAGAGAAGCTTTCTTT
abundance: .
j_gene: TRBJ1-1
v_gene: TRBV29-1
d_gene: .

CDR3aa: CSVLVQLSGNTIYF
CDR3nt: TGCAGCGTTCTGGTACAGCTCTCTGGAAACACCATATATTTT
abundance: .
j_gene: TRBJ1-3
v_gene: TRBV29-1
d_gene: .

CDR3aa: CASSYGQGSPEQYF
CDR3nt: TGTGCCAGCAGCTATGGACAGGGTTCGCCCGAGCAGTACTTC
abundance: .
j_gene: TRBJ2-7
v_gene: TRBV11-1
d_gene: TRBD1

CDR3aa: CASSQGEQPQHF
CDR3nt: TGTGCCAGCAGCCAAGGAGAACAGCCCCAGCATTTT
abundance: .
j_gene: TRBJ1-5
v_gene: TRBV3-1/TRBV3-2
d_gene: .

CDR3aa: CASSRVRSSNEQFF
CDR3nt: TGTGCCAGTAGTAGGGTGCGGAGCTCCAATGAGCAGTTCTTC
abundance: few
j_gene: TRBJ2-1
v_gene: TRBV19
d_gene: .

CDR3aa: CASNTGLTQTDTQYF
CDR3nt: TGTGCCAGCAATACAGGGCTCACACAGACAGATACGCAGTATTTT
abundance: .
j_gene: TRBJ2-3
v_gene: TRBV2
d_gene: .

CDR3aa: CASSLNQGRPNTEAFF
CDR3nt: TGTGCCAGCAGCTTAAACCAGGGCAGGCCGAACACTGAAGCTTTCTTT
abundance: .
j_gene: TRBJ1-1
v_gene: TRBV11-3
d_gene: .

CDR3aa: CASSRGQGRGAGELFF
CDR3nt: TGTGCCAGCAGTCGTGGACAGGGTAGGGGGGCCGGGGAGCTGTTTTTT
abundance: .
j_gene: TRBJ2-2
v_gene: TRBV6-6
d_gene: TRBD1

CDR3aa: CASRAGGQTGELFF
CDR3nt: TGTGCCAGCAGAGCGGGGGGCCAAACCGGGGAGCTGTTTTTT
abundance: .
j_gene: TRBJ2-2
v_gene: TRBV7-2
d_gene: TRBD2

CDR3aa: CASSQSPGGETQYF
CDR3nt: TGCGCCAGCAGCCAGAGCCCGGGTGGGGAGACCCAGTACTTC
abundance: .
j_gene: TRBJ2-5
v_gene: TRBV4-1
d_gene: .

CDR3aa: CASSLEGVAAGNTIYF
CDR3nt: TGCGCCAGCAGCTTGGAAGGGGTAGCAGCTGGAAACACCATATATTTT
abundance: .
j_gene: TRBJ1-3
v_gene: TRBV5-1
d_gene: .

CDR3aa: CASSLPPRLAGINNEQFF
CDR3nt: TGTGCCAGCAGCTTACCCCCTCGACTAGCGGGGATTAACAATGAGCAGTTCTTC
abundance: .
j_gene: TRBJ2-1
v_gene: TRBV7-9
d_gene: TRBD2

CDR3aa: CAWSVRRGAEQFF
CDR3nt: TGTGCCTGGAGTGTACGGCGGGGGGCCGAGCAGTTCTTC
abundance: few
j_gene: TRBJ2-1
v_gene: TRBV30
d_gene: TRBD2

CDR3aa: CASSLGGRVNTEAFF
CDR3nt: TGTGCCAGCAGCTTAGGGGGCAGGGTGAACACTGAAGCTTTCTTT
abundance: once
j_gene: TRBJ1-1
v_gene: TRBV7-3
d_gene: .

CDR3aa: CASSLDMDRGPEKLFF
CDR3nt: TGTGCCAGCAGCTTGGACATGGACAGGGGGCCTGAAAAACTGTTTTTT
abundance: .
j_gene: TRBJ1-4
v_gene: TRBV5-5
d_gene: TRBD1

CDR3aa: CASSIHWQGDTEAFF
CDR3nt: TGTGCCAGTAGTATACACTGGCAGGGGGACACTGAAGCTTTCTTT
abundance: .
j_gene: TRBJ1-1
v_gene: TRBV19
d_gene: TRBD1

CDR3aa: CAWSSTGPQPQHF
CDR3nt: TGTGCCTGGAGTAGCACAGGCCCCCAGCCCCAGCATTTT
abundance: .
j_gene: TRBJ1-5
v_gene: TRBV30
d_gene: .

CDR3aa: CASSLYVSGGNEQFF
CDR3nt: TGTGCCAGCAGCTTATACGTTAGCGGGGGCAATGAGCAGTTCTTC
abundance: .
j_gene: TRBJ2-1
v_gene: TRBV7-2
d_gene: TRBD2

CDR3aa: CASSLLGVNTGELFF
CDR3nt: TGTGCCAGCAGTTTATTAGGGGTGAACACCGGGGAGCTGTTTTTT
abundance: .
j_gene: TRBJ2-2
v_gene: TRBV27
d_gene: .

CDR3aa: CAGDRDNTIYF
CDR3nt: TGTGCCGGGGACAGGGACAACACCATATATTTT
abundance: .
j_gene: TRBJ1-3
v_gene: TRBV30
d_gene: TRBD1

CDR3aa: CASSLLGRPGELFF
CDR3nt: TGTGCCAGCAGCTTGCTGGGGAGGCCTGGGGAGCTGTTTTTT
abundance: once
j_gene: TRBJ2-2
v_gene: TRBV5-4
d_gene: .

CDR3aa: CASSLASGIEKLFF
CDR3nt: TGTGCCAGCAGTCTCGCGTCAGGGATTGAAAAACTGTTTTTT
abundance: few
j_gene: TRBJ1-4
v_gene: TRBV28
d_gene: .

CDR3aa: CASSSTSGGPSYEQYF
CDR3nt: TGTGCCAGCAGCTCCACTAGCGGGGGGCCCTCCTACGAGCAGTACTTC
abundance: .
j_gene: TRBJ2-7
v_gene: TRBV7-9
d_gene: TRBD2